These 26 T cell receptor beta chains came from one sample sequenced in a study of T cell changes during pregnancy in multiple sclerosis. The repertoire was sequenced with immunoSEQ multiplex PCR; TCRdb's copy has only in-frame clones and lacks some. The sample yields some 39,000 clones, 70% to 90% seen once. The sequences come from CD8+ T cells from peripheral blood mononuclear cells, collected in the first trimester of pregnancy. Receptor source: a female donor with multiple sclerosis, enrolled in a pregnancy study.

This chain links TRBV11-2 with TRBJ1-2; 9 nucleotides line up with TRBD1. CDR3 size: 15 residues. J lost 3 bases, V lost 6 bases, and 8 bases had no gene match. The germline V gene has CDR1 SGHAT and CDR2 FQNNGV. CDR3 loop: CASSFYTGGDYGYTF. The CDR3 bases are TGTGCCAGCAGTTTCTATACAGGGGGCGACTATGGCTACACCTTC. The variable domain in full, completed from reference TRBV11-2 and TRBJ1-2, reads EAGVAQSPRYKIIEKRQSVAFWCNPISGHATLYWYQQILGQGPKLLIQFQNNGVVDDSQLPKDRFSAERLKGVDSTLKIQPAKLEDSAVYLCASSFYTGGDYGYTFGSGTRLTVV.

The chain links TRBV21-1 to TRBJ1-5; TRBD1 reflects the table's D call only, with no check against the DNA. TRBV21-1 is recorded as a pseudogene. This CDR3 has 15 residues. The CDR3: CASSKVQGDNQPQHF. The CDR3 nucleotides are TGTGCCAGCAGCAAGGTGCAAGGGGACAATCAGCCCCAGCATTTT.

This chain joins TRBV6-6 and TRBJ1-1; possible D gene TRBD1, 5 bases. Germline-derived CDR1 and CDR2 are MNHNY and SVGAGI (reference sequence). Trimming removed 5 bases from V and 5 bases from J, with 15 bases in between. The CDR3 extends over 14 amino acids. CDR3 coding DNA: TGTGCCAGCAGTGGGCAGGGTGGATATACTGAAGCTTTCTTT. It translates to CASSGQGGYTEAFF.

The sample holds many counts of this clone. The CDR3 region has the DNA TGTGCCAGCAGACCCGGTAGCTCCTATAATTCACCCCTCCACTTT. This gives the protein CASRPGSSYNSPLHF. The chain couples TRBV6-5 to TRBJ1-6; D uncertain. The CDR3 runs 15 residues. V was cut by 6 bases and J by 0 bases, with 9 bases left in between. CDR1 is MNHEY and CDR2 is SVGAGI in the germline V gene.

This chain joins TRBV10-3 and TRBJ2-3; tentatively, D is TRBD2 (6 bases). Trimming took off 8 bases at V and 6 bases at J, with 9 bases between the two ends. Per germline, CDR1 ENHRY and CDR2 SYGVKD. There are 11 residues in the CDR3. CDR3 residues: CAIGGSDTQYF. In DNA form, the CDR3 reads TGTGCCATCGGGGGGTCCGATACGCAGTATTTT.

This chain joins TRBV29-1 and TRBJ2-1; 7 nucleotides match TRBD1. Trimming cost V 3 bases and J 4 bases; bases outside gene matches: 9. Germline CDR1 is SQVTM and CDR2 is ANQGSEA. There are 15 residues in the CDR3. CDR3 sequence (DNA): TGCAGCGTTGATTTTGTGACAGGGTCGTACAATGAGCAGTTCTTC. It translates to CSVDFVTGSYNEQFF.

V and J are TRBV4-2 and TRBJ2-7; D is possibly TRBD1 (6 bases). The CDR3 runs 16 residues. Germline V gene lookup returns CDR1 LGHNA and CDR2 YNFKEQ. Deletions cut 0 bases from V and 2 bases from J, with 14 bases between. CDR3 loop: CASSQETGTSPYEQYF. In nucleotides, the CDR3 is TGTGCCAGCAGCCAAGAGACCGGGACAAGTCCCTACGAGCAGTACTTC.

The genes are TRBV4-3 and TRBJ1-5; D is ambiguous. CDR3 size: 14 residues. V was pared by 0 bases and J by 6 bases, with 9 bases between. Germline V lookup: CDR1 LGHNA, CDR2 YSLEER. Written as DNA, the CDR3 is TGCGCCAGCAGCCAAGAAGGAGGAATTCAGCCCCAGCATTTT. Amino acids: CASSQEGGIQPQHF.

This sequence joins TRBV9 and TRBJ2-7, with a possible D match to TRBD1 (6 bases). CDR1 and CDR2 from the germline V gene are SGDLS and YYNGEE. CDR3 size: 14 residues. V lost 5 bases, J lost 0 bases, and 12 bases lay in between. This CDR3 reads CASSPTGNSYEQYF. CDR3 bases: TGTGCCAGCAGTCCTACAGGGAACTCCTACGAGCAGTACTTC. Using reference TRBV9 and TRBJ2-7 for the parts outside the CDR3, the full variable domain is DSGVTQTPKHLITATGQRVTLRCSPRSGDLSVYWYQQSLDQGLQFLIQYYNGEERAKGNILERFSAQQFPDLHSELNLSSLELGDSALYFCASSPTGNSYEQYFGPGTRLTVT.

This sequence joins TRBV9 and TRBJ1-2; 9 bases fit TRBD1. This CDR3 comprises 15 residues. Germline CDR1 and CDR2: SGDLS and YYNGEE. Trimming cost V 3 bases and J 4 bases; bases outside gene matches: 7. CDR3 amino acids: CASSAQGASPYGYTF. In DNA form, the CDR3 reads TGTGCCAGCAGCGCACAGGGGGCTTCCCCCTATGGCTACACCTTC.

This clone came up once. The chain employs TRBV10-3 and TRBJ2-5, with 9 bases that match TRBD2. CDR3 length: 16 residues. After removal of 4 bases from V and 4 bases from J, the junction contained 10 bases not matched to a gene. CDR1 is ENHRY, CDR2 SYGVKD, per germline. CDR3 in DNA: TGTGCCATCAGTGGCGGCCCGCGGGGGGGACCAGAGACCCAGTACTTC. It encodes CAISGGPRGGPETQYF.

CDR3 sequence (DNA): TGTGCCAGCAGCTGGGGGACAGGGGATAATTCACCCCTCCACTTT. This sequence encodes CASSWGTGDNSPLHF. The chain links TRBV5-6 to TRBJ1-6, with TRBD1 matching 10 bases. Per the germline V gene, CDR1 is SGHDT and CDR2 is YYEEEE. CDR3 length: 15 amino acids. The V segment lost 3 bases and the J segment 5 bases; nucleotides outside the gene matches: 2.

The chain carries TRBV5-6 and TRBJ1-5, with D possibly being TRBD1 (5 bases). CDR1 is SGHDT and CDR2 is YYEEEE in the germline V gene. V gave up 0 bases and J gave up 3 bases, with 10 bases separating them. This CDR3 comprises 15 residues. The CDR3 is CASSLGTNPNQPQHF. The CDR3 DNA follows: TGTGCCAGCAGCTTGGGGACAAATCCCAATCAGCCCCAGCATTTT.

This sequence joins TRBV10-1 and TRBJ1-5; D gene uncertain. CDR3 length: 11 residues. V gave up 7 bases and J gave up 6 bases, with 7 bases separating them. Germline CDR1 is WNHNN and CDR2 is SYGVQD (reference sequence). CDR3 sequence (DNA): TGCGCCAGCATTACGGGTCAGCCCCAGCATTTT. Its protein is CASITGQPQHF.

The rearrangement uses TRBV5-4 and TRBJ2-3; D may be TRBD2 (6 bases). V was trimmed by 5 bases and J by 4 bases, leaving 11 bases between them. There are 13 residues in the CDR3. Germline CDR1 SGHNT, CDR2 YYREEE (reference sequence). This CDR3 is CASRRGGADTQYF. CDR3 sequence (DNA): TGTGCCAGCAGACGGGGCGGGGCAGATACGCAGTATTTT. The full variable domain, completed using reference TRBV5-4 and TRBJ2-3, is ETGVTQSPTHLIKTRGQQVTLRCSSQSGHNTVSWYQQALGQGPQFIFQYYREEENGRGNFPPRFSGLQFPNYSSELNVNALELDDSALYLCASRRGGADTQYFGPGTRLTVL.

The chain has TRBV19 and TRBJ2-7; 12 bases match TRBD2. CDR1 and CDR2 (germline): LNHDA, SQIVND (reference sequence). The CDR3 totals 15 residues. The V gene end was trimmed by 4 bases and the J gene end by 4 bases; junction bases not matched to a gene: 5. The CDR3 spells CASSTTSGGSYEQYF. CDR3 nucleotide sequence: TGTGCCAGTAGTACGACTAGCGGGGGTTCGTACGAGCAGTACTTC.

The chain's CDR3 is CASSQIRGYGYGYTF. In DNA form, the CDR3 reads TGCGCCAGCAGCCAAATACGGGGGTACGGCTATGGCTACACCTTC. The rearrangement uses TRBV4-1 and TRBJ1-2, with a possible D match to TRBD1 (5 bases). Germline V CDR1 and CDR2: MGHRA, YSYEKL. The ends were cut back, 2 bases at V and 4 bases at J, with 14 bases in the middle. The CDR3 consists of 15 residues.

The V and J genes are TRBV29-1 and TRBJ2-2, with 10 bases matching TRBD2. The V gene's germline CDR1 is SQVTM and CDR2 ANQGSEA. This CDR3 is 18 amino acids long. V lost 7 bases and J lost 4; bases outside the gene matches: 18. The CDR3 nucleotides read TGCAGCGCCTGGGGAGTGGCTAGCGGGGGAGGAGGCACCGGGGAGCTGTTTTTT. Its translation is CSAWGVASGGGGTGELFF.

The chain links TRBV6-6 to TRBJ1-4; tentatively, D is TRBD1 (5 bases). Per germline, CDR1 MNHNY and CDR2 SVGAGI (reference sequence). The CDR3 loop spans 12 amino acids. With 11 bases removed from V and 8 bases from J, the gap between germline ends came to 15 bases. CDR3 DNA: TGTGCCGGGGGGGGTGAAACCGAAAAACTGTTTTTT. This encodes CAGGGETEKLFF.

The CDR3 DNA reads TGTGCCAGTAGACAGGGAAGTAATAATTCACCCCTCCACTTT. This gives the protein CASRQGSNNSPLHF. The chain is built from TRBV25-1 and TRBJ1-6; 7 bases match TRBD1. This CDR3 comprises 14 residues. J was trimmed by 5 bases and V by 9 bases; bases with no gene match: 7. CDR1 and CDR2 from the germline V gene are MGHDK and SYGVNS.

The V gene is TRBV6-4, the J gene TRBJ2-5, with D perhaps matching TRBD2 (5 bases). From germline, CDR1 is MRHNA and CDR2 SNTAGT. This CDR3 has 13 amino acids. V was trimmed by 5 bases and J by 5 bases, leaving 12 bases between them. The CDR3 loop reads CASSRAVMETQYF. CDR3 coding DNA: TGTGCCAGCAGTAGAGCGGTCATGGAGACCCAGTACTTC.

The gene calls are TRBV9 and TRBJ1-3; weak D call: TRBD1 (5 bases). Germline V lookup: CDR1 SGDLS, CDR2 YYNGEE. This CDR3 region has 14 residues. Trimming left V 6 bases short and J 3 bases short, with 13 bases between. The CDR3 DNA sequence: TGTGCCAGCACGGGGGGACGGAGTGGAAACACCATATATTTT. It translates to CASTGGRSGNTIYF.

Regarding this clone: The same CDR3 can be traced to other DNA sequences in this sample. V gene TRBV5-5 combines with J gene TRBJ1-1; 9 bases agree with TRBD1. The germline V gene encodes CDR1 SGHKS and CDR2 YYEKEE (reference sequence). Germline trimming cut 3 bases from V and 11 bases from J; bases unmatched to any gene: 5. The CDR3 runs 12 residues. This chain's CDR3 is CASSWTGEEAFF. CDR3 sequence (DNA): TGTGCCAGCAGCTGGACAGGGGAGGAGGCTTTCTTT.

In its sample, this clone was seen once. The chain's CDR3 is CASSSYPAGDEQYF. CDR3 bases: TGTGCCAGCAGCTCTTATCCAGCCGGGGACGAGCAGTACTTC. This chain joins TRBV6-5 and TRBJ2-7; D is perhaps TRBD2 (5 bases). V was clipped by 6 bases and J by 5 bases, with 17 bases between them. CDR3 size: 14 residues. The V gene's germline CDR1 is MNHEY and CDR2 SVGAGI.

The chain is built from TRBV6-5 and TRBJ2-3, with TRBD1 identical over 10 bases. Germline CDR1 reads MNHEY; CDR2 reads SVGAGI. The V gene end was trimmed by 6 bases and the J gene end by 2 bases; junction bases not matched to a gene: 2. There are 14 residues in the CDR3. This CDR3 is CASRRQGATDTQYF. Here the CDR3 DNA reads TGTGCCAGCAGGAGACAGGGGGCCACAGATACGCAGTATTTT.

This clone has just one count. The chain carries TRBV4-1 and TRBJ2-3; 10 nucleotides align to TRBD2. Germline CDR1 MGHRA, CDR2 YSYEKL. The CDR3 contains 14 residues. V shed 5 bases, J shed 6 bases, and the junction held 5 bases outside the gene matches. CDR3 loop: CASSKLAGPDTQYF. The DNA for the CDR3 is TGCGCCAGCAGCAAACTAGCGGGGCCCGATACGCAGTATTTT.